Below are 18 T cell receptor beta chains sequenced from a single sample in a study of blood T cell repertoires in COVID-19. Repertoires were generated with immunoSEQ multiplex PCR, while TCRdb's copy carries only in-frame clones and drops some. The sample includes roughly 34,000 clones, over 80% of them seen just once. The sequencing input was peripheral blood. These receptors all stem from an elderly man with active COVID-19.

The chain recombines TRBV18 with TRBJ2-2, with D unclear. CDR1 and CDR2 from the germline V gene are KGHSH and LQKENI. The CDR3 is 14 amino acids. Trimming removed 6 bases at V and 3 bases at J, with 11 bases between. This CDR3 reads CASSLDMYTGELFF. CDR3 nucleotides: TGTGCCAGCTCCTTAGATATGTACACCGGGGAGCTGTTTTTT.

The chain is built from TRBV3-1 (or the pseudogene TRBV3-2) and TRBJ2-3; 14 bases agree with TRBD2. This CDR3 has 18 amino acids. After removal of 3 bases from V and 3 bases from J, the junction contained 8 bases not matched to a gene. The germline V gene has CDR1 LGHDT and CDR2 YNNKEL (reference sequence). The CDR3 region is CASSQARLAGGMTDTQYF. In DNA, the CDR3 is TGTGCCAGCAGCCAGGCCCGACTAGCGGGAGGGATGACAGATACGCAGTATTTT.

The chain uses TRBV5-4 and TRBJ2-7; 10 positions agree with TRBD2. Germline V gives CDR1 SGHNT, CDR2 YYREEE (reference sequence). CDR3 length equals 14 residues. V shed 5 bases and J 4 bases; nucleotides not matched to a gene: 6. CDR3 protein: CASRPLAGAYEQYF. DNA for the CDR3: TGTGCCAGCAGACCCCTAGCGGGAGCTTACGAGCAGTACTTC.

The CDR3: CASSYTLRRSGRSYEQYF. The DNA for the CDR3 is TGTGCCAGCAGTTACACCCTGAGGCGGTCAGGGAGGTCCTACGAGCAGTACTTC. V gene TRBV6-2 or TRBV6-3 combines with J gene TRBJ2-7; weak D call: TRBD2 (6 bases). CDR3 length: 18 residues. Looked up from germline, CDR1 is MNHEY and CDR2 is SVGEGT. Trimming took 2 bases from V and 1 from J, leaving 21 bases between them.

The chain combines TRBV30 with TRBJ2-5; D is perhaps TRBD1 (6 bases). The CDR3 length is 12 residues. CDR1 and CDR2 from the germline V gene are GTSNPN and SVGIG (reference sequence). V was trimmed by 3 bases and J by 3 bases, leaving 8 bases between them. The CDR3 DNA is TGTGCCTGGAGAACAGGGAAAGAGACCCAGTACTTC. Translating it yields CAWRTGKETQYF.

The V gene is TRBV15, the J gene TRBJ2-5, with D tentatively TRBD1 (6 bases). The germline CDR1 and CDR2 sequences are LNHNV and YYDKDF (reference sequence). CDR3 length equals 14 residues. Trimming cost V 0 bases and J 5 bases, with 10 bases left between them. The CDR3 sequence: CATSRDRGAETQYF. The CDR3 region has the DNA TGTGCCACCAGCAGAGACAGGGGAGCCGAGACCCAGTACTTC.

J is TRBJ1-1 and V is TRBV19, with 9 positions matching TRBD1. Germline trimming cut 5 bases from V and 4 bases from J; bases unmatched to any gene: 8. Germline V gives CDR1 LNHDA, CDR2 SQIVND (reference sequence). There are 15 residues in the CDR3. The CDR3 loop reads CASSPGDRAATEAFF. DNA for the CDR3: TGTGCCAGTAGTCCAGGGGACAGGGCGGCCACTGAAGCTTTCTTT.

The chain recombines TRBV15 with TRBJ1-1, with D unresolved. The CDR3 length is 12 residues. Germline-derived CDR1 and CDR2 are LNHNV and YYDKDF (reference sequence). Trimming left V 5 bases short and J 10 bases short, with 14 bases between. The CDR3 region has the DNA TGTGCCACCAGCCATATGAATGGCCGAGCTTTCTTT. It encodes CATSHMNGRAFF. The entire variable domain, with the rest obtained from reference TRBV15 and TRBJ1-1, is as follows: DAMVIQNPRYQVTQFGKPVTLSCSQTLNHNVMYWYQQKSSQAPKLLFHYYDKDFNNEADTPDNFQSRRPNTSFCFLDIRSPGLGDTAMYLCATSHMNGRAFFGQGTRLTVV.

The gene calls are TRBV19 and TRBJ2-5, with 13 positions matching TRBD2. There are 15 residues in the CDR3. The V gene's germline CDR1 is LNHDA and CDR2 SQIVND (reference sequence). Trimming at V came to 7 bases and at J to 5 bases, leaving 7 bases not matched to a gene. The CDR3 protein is CASTSTSGRAETQYF. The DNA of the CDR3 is TGTGCCAGTACCTCCACTAGCGGGAGGGCCGAGACCCAGTACTTC. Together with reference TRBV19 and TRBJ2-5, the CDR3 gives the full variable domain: DGGITQSPKYLFRKEGQNVTLSCEQNLNHDAMYWYRQDPGQGLRLIYYSQIVNDFQKGDIAEGYSVSREKKESFPLTVTSAQKNPTAFYLCASTSTSGRAETQYFGPGTRLLVL.

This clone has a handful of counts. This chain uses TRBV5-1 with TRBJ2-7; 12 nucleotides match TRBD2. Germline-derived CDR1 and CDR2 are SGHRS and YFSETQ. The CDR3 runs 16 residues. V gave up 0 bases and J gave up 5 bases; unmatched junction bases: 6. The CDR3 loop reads CASSLGRLAGVHEQYF. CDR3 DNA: TGCGCCAGCAGCTTGGGGCGACTAGCGGGAGTCCACGAGCAGTACTTC.

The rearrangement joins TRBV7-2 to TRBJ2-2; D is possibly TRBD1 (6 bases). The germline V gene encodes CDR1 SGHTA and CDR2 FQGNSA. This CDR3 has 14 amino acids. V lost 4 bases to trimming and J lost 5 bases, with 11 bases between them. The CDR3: CASSSTQGTGELFF. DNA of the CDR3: TGTGCCAGCAGCTCAACACAGGGAACCGGGGAGCTGTTTTTT.

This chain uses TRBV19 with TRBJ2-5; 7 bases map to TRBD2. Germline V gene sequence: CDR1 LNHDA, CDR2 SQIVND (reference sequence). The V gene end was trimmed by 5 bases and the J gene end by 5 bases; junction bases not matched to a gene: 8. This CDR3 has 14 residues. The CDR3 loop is CASSRSGLRETQYF. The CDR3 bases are TGTGCCAGTAGTCGGTCGGGACTAAGGGAGACCCAGTACTTC.

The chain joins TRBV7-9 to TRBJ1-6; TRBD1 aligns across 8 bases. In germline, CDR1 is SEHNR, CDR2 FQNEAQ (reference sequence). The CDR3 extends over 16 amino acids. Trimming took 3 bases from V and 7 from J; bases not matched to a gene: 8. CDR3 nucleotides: TGTGCCAGCAGCTTCAAACTTACAGGGGGAAATTCACCCCTCCACTTT. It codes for CASSFKLTGGNSPLHF.

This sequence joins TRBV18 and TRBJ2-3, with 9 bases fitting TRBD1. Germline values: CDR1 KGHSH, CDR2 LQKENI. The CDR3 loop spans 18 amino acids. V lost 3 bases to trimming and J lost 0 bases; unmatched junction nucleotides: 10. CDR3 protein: CASSPPTGTGSSTDTQYF. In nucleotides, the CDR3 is TGTGCCAGCTCACCCCCAACCGGGACAGGGTCTAGCACAGATACGCAGTATTTT.

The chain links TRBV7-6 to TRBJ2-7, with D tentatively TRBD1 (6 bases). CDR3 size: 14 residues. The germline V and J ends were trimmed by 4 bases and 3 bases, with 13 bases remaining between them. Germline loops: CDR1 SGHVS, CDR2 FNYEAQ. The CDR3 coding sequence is TGTGCCAGCAGCTCACAGGGTCGAGGCTACGAGCAGTACTTC. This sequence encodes CASSSQGRGYEQYF.

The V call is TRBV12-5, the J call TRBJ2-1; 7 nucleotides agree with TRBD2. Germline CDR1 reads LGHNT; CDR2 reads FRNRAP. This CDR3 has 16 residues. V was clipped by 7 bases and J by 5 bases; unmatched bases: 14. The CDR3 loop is CASAGGLVRPDNEQFF. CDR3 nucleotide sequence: TGTGCTAGTGCGGGAGGTCTGGTTAGGCCGGACAATGAGCAGTTCTTC.

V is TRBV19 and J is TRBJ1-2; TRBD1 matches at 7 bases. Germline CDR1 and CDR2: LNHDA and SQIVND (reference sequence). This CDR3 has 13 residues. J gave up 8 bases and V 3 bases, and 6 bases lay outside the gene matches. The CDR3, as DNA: TGTGCCAGTAGTATCCGGGACAGAGAAGGCTACACCTTC. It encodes CASSIRDREGYTF.

As DNA, the CDR3 is TGTGCCAGTAGTATATACGGTAGCAATCAGCCCCAGCATTTT. Its protein is CASSIYGSNQPQHF. The chain recombines TRBV19 with TRBJ1-5; D is uncertain. The CDR3 contains 14 residues. V lost 2 bases, J lost 0 bases, and 5 bases lay in between. Germline V gene lookup returns CDR1 LNHDA and CDR2 SQIVND (reference sequence).